These T cell receptor beta chains were read from a single sample in a study of T cell changes during pregnancy in multiple sclerosis. Repertoires were generated with immunoSEQ multiplex PCR, while TCRdb's copy carries only in-frame clones and drops some. The top ten clones hold roughly 1.6% of a sample with under 110,000 clones, roughly nine tenths of them seen once. The sequencing here drew on peripheral blood, taken before pregnancy. These receptors came from a female donor with multiple sclerosis, enrolled in a pregnancy study. Each CDR3 is given with its conserved first and last residue. A D gene is named only where the DNA matches it firmly. Only part of the rows carry a size: once, few, many, or a class if the clone is expanded.

j_call	d_call	v_call	clone_size	cdr3_aa	cdr3_nt
TRBJ2-2	.	TRBV29-1	.	CSVVQGGGELFF	TGCAGCGTTGTGCAGGGAGGCGGGGAGCTGTTTTTT
TRBJ1-2	.	TRBV7-9	.	CASSSIGGNYGYTF	TGTGCCAGCAGCTCTATCGGGGGTAACTATGGCTACACCTTC
TRBJ1-2	.	TRBV5-4	.	CASSSADRTNYGYTF	TGTGCCAGCAGCTCCGCGGACAGAACTAACTATGGCTACACCTTC
TRBJ2-3	.	TRBV11-3	.	CASSRGGQVDTQYF	TGTGCCAGCAGTAGGGGGGGGCAGGTAGATACGCAGTATTTT
TRBJ1-6	.	TRBV9	.	CASSVADNSPLHF	TGTGCCAGCAGCGTCGCGGATAATTCACCCCTCCACTTT
TRBJ2-5	.	TRBV7-9	.	CASSLVGDLQETQYF	TGTGCCAGCAGCTTAGTAGGGGATCTACAAGAGACCCAGTACTTC
TRBJ2-5	TRBD2	TRBV4-1	.	CASSQIAGGPIETQYF	TGCGCCAGCAGCCAAATAGCGGGGGGGCCGATTGAAACCCAGTACTTC
TRBJ2-2	.	TRBV4-1	.	CASSQEVLPGELFF	TGCGCCAGCAGTCAGGAAGTGTTACCCGGGGAGCTGTTTTTT
TRBJ1-5	.	TRBV18	.	CASSPSTAGVNQPQHF	TGTGCCAGCTCACCAAGTACTGCAGGGGTGAATCAGCCCCAGCATTTT
TRBJ2-2	.	TRBV4-2	once	CASSQEELAANTGELFF	TGTGCCAGCAGCCAAGAGGAGCTAGCTGCGAACACCGGGGAGCTGTTTTTT
TRBJ1-4	TRBD1	TRBV7-9	.	CASSTDRGIEKLFF	TGTGCCAGCAGCACGGACAGGGGCATCGAAAAACTGTTTTTT
TRBJ1-5	.	TRBV11-3	.	CASSLGTAYKTQHF	TGTGCCAGCAGCTTAGGCACAGCCTATAAGACCCAGCATTTT
TRBJ1-2	TRBD1	TRBV6-1	.	CASSSGGGYTF	TGTGCCAGCAGTTCAGGGGGTGGCTACACCTTC
TRBJ2-7	TRBD1	TRBV30	.	CAWSFGQVSYEQYF	TGTGCCTGGAGTTTCGGACAGGTCTCCTACGAGCAGTACTTC
TRBJ2-1	.	TRBV27	.	CASSSPTAPRIDEQFF	TGTGCCAGCAGTTCACCGACAGCTCCTAGGATCGATGAGCAGTTCTTC
TRBJ2-7	TRBD2	TRBV5-1	.	CASSLESREGYEQYF	TGCGCCAGCAGCTTGGAGTCCAGGGAGGGCTACGAGCAGTACTTC
TRBJ2-5	TRBD2	TRBV6-5	.	CASSYSWRGGLETQYF	TGTGCCAGCAGTTACTCCTGGCGGGGGGGCCTGGAGACCCAGTACTTC
TRBJ2-3	.	TRBV6-6	.	CASTTGRGGSTDTQYF	TGTGCCAGCACTACAGGAAGGGGAGGTTCCACAGATACGCAGTATTTT
TRBJ2-7	TRBD1	TRBV6-5	.	CASSSRDSTYEQYF	TGTGCCAGCAGTTCCCGGGACAGCACCTACGAGCAGTACTTC
TRBJ2-1	TRBD2	TRBV7-2	.	CASSYSGRSKNEQFF	TGTGCCAGCAGCTACAGCGGGAGGAGTAAGAATGAGCAGTTCTTC
TRBJ2-7	.	TRBV29-1	.	CSVAGTSSSYEQYF	TGCAGCGTCGCCGGGACTTCGAGCTCCTACGAGCAGTACTTC
TRBJ2-1	.	TRBV5-1	.	CASSLGGGLYNEQFF	TGCGCCAGCAGCTTGGGCGGGGGCTTATACAATGAGCAGTTCTTC
TRBJ1-3	TRBD1	TRBV19	.	CASWTGGSGNTIYF	TGTGCCAGTTGGACAGGGGGCTCTGGAAACACCATATATTTT
TRBJ1-4	.	TRBV5-1	.	CASSSQGGVEKLFF	TGCGCCAGCAGCTCCCAGGGAGGGGTTGAAAAACTGTTTTTT
TRBJ2-3	.	TRBV6-5	.	CASSYSSGTDTQYF	TGTGCCAGCAGTTACTCTTCAGGGACAGATACGCAGTATTTT
TRBJ2-7	TRBD1	TRBV5-4	.	CASSLGQGAHYEQYF	TGTGCCAGCAGCTTGGGGCAGGGGGCTCACTACGAGCAGTACTTC
TRBJ2-7	TRBD2	TRBV25-1	.	CASGLAGGHEQYF	TGTGCCAGCGGACTAGCGGGGGGTCACGAGCAGTACTTC
TRBJ1-4	.	TRBV5-1	once	CASSLGAATNEKLFF	TGCGCCAGCAGCTTGGGGGCAGCAACTAATGAAAAACTGTTTTTT
TRBJ2-6	TRBD1	TRBV6-1	.	CASSVRTGPSSGANVLTF	TGTGCCAGCAGTGTCCGGACAGGGCCTAGCTCTGGGGCCAACGTCCTGACTTTC
TRBJ1-6	.	TRBV11-2	few	CASSGLTVANSPLHF	TGTGCCAGCAGCGGATTGACAGTCGCCAATTCACCCCTCCACTTT
TRBJ2-1	.	TRBV7-8	.	CASSLDPEAYNEQFF	TGTGCCAGCAGCTTAGATCCGGAGGCATACAATGAGCAGTTCTTC
TRBJ2-5	TRBD1	TRBV5-1	.	CASSIGQGQTQYF	TGCGCCAGCAGCATCGGACAGGGACAGACCCAGTACTTC
TRBJ2-7	.	TRBV18	.	CASSSDRHSYEQYF	TGTGCCAGCTCATCTGACAGGCACTCCTACGAGCAGTACTTC
TRBJ2-5	.	TRBV30	.	CAWSPTRGGETQYF	TGTGCCTGGAGTCCCACGAGGGGGGGAGAGACCCAGTACTTC
TRBJ2-5	TRBD1	TRBV2	.	CASSVGDRGQYF	TGTGCCAGCAGTGTTGGGGACAGGGGACAGTACTTC
TRBJ1-6	TRBD1	TRBV5-6	.	CASSLTRDRGYNSPLHF	TGTGCCAGCAGCTTGACCCGGGACAGGGGCTATAATTCACCCCTCCACTTT
TRBJ2-3	.	TRBV19	.	CASSPLAYTDTQYF	TGTGCCAGTAGTCCGCTAGCGTACACAGATACGCAGTATTTT
TRBJ1-6	.	TRBV6-1	.	CASLRPGTEGSPLHF	TGTGCCAGCTTAAGGCCCGGGACGGAGGGATCTCCCCTCCACTTT
TRBJ2-7	.	TRBV7-9	few	CASSEATAEQYF	TGTGCCAGCAGCGAAGCGACAGCCGAGCAGTACTTC
TRBJ2-5	.	TRBV6-1	.	CASSEELQETQYF	TGTGCCAGCAGTGAGGAGTTACAAGAGACCCAGTACTTC
TRBJ2-3	TRBD2	TRBV5-1	.	CASSLAAGGPDTQYF	TGCGCCAGCAGCTTGGCCGCGGGGGGCCCAGATACGCAGTATTTT
TRBJ1-4	TRBD1	TRBV9	.	CASSVGDRGSEKLFF	TGTGCCAGCAGCGTAGGGGACAGGGGTAGTGAAAAACTGTTTTTT
TRBJ2-7	TRBD2	TRBV10-3	once	CAISGTSIYEQYF	TGTGCCATCTCCGGGACTAGCATCTACGAGCAGTACTTC